These 17 T cell receptor beta chains were sequenced from one sample in a study of metastatic and nonmetastatic thyroid tumors (dated by TCRdb to about 2020). None of the patients had been given any treatment before thyroid surgery. Libraries were prepared through PCR. These reads were obtained on an Illumina HiSeq 4000. The raw public data were reprocessed by TCRdb itself: fastp quality trimming at Q25, MiXCR clonotype calling, in-frame beta chains only. The table for this sample lists 65,000 to 70,000 clones; 11% to 15% of them were counted only once. More than 6.5% of the sample lies in the top ten. Sequenced input: blood. The receptors shown here come from a male donor with papillary thyroid cancer or a benign thyroid nodule (not recorded which). Some clones in this sample may be carry-over from other donors' samples.

The rearrangement links TRBV7-2 to TRBJ2-5; 8 bases are shared with TRBD1. V shed 5 bases, J shed 2 bases, and the junction held 7 bases outside the gene matches. This CDR3 is 15 amino acids long. The germline gives CDR1 SGHTA, CDR2 FQGNSA. DNA of the CDR3: TGTGCCAGCAGCGCACAGGGGGTGGGTCAAGAGACCCAGTACTTC. Its protein is CASSAQGVGQETQYF.

This clone was seen only a few times. A much larger clone differs by one base, so this may be a read error. The chain recombines TRBV6-1 with TRBJ2-2; D call uncertain. This CDR3 region has 11 residues. The V gene's germline CDR1 is MNHNS and CDR2 SASEGT. CDR3 residues: CASRCTGELFF. The CDR3 nucleotides read TGTGCTAGCAGATGCACCGGGGAGCTGTTTTTT.

There are many counts of this clone. V and J are TRBV7-2 and TRBJ2-1, with 7 nucleotides matching TRBD2. The CDR3 length is 18 residues. With V trimmed by 0 bases and J by 5 bases, 13 bases remained unmatched. The V gene's germline CDR1 is SGHTA and CDR2 FQGNSA. The CDR3 is CASSLASLGVAGHNEQFF. For the CDR3, the DNA is TGTGCCAGCAGCTTAGCCTCCTTAGGGGTAGCGGGCCACAATGAGCAGTTCTTC. The full variable domain, completed using reference TRBV7-2 and TRBJ2-1, is GAGVSQSPSNKVTEKGKDVELRCDPISGHTALYWYRQSLGQGLEFLIYFQGNSAPDKSGLPSDRFSAERTGGSVSTLTIQRTQQEDSAVYLCASSLASLGVAGHNEQFFGPGTRLTVL.

At least ten counts were recorded for this clone. This chain links TRBV27 with TRBJ2-6; the match to TRBD2 covers 11 bases. Germline CDR1 and CDR2: MNHEY and SMNVEV (reference sequence). This CDR3 contains 15 residues. With 8 bases clipped from V and 2 bases from J, the junction kept 2 bases outside the gene matches. The CDR3 DNA reads as TGTGCCAGCGGTAGCGGGAGGGCTGGGGCCAACGTCCTGACTTTC. It is translated as CASGSGRAGANVLTF. The whole variable domain, remainder taken from reference TRBV27 and TRBJ2-6, is EAQVTQNPRYLITVTGKKLTVTCSQNMNHEYMSWYRQDPGLGLRQIYYSMNVEVTDKGDVPEGYKVSRKEKRNFPLILESPSPNQTSLYFCASGSGRAGANVLTFGAGSRLTVL.

This clone was observed a handful of times. The gene calls are TRBV28 and TRBJ1-4; 7 bases map to TRBD1. CDR1 and CDR2 from the germline V gene are MDHEN and SYDVKM. The CDR3 spans 15 residues. V shed 5 bases, J shed 4 bases, and the junction held 7 bases outside the gene matches. CDR3 residues: CASSGGDSLNEKLFF. In DNA form, the CDR3 reads TGTGCCAGCAGTGGGGGGGACAGCCTTAATGAAAAACTGTTTTTT.

This clone was counted ten times or more. The genes are TRBV19 and TRBJ2-7, with 7 bases aligning to TRBD1. The V gene end was trimmed by 9 bases and the J gene end by 6 bases; junction bases not matched to a gene: 8. Germline CDR1 and CDR2: LNHDA and SQIVND (reference sequence). The CDR3 has 12 amino acids. Here the CDR3 DNA reads TGTGCCAGGACCGACAGGGTATGCGAGCAGTACGTC. This gives the protein CARTDRVCEQYV.

The rearrangement joins TRBV12-3 or TRBV12-4 to TRBJ1-1, with D hard to call. The V gene lost 6 bases and the J gene lost 2 bases, with 10 bases spanning the gap. The CDR3 loop spans 13 amino acids. CDR3 loop: CASRAPFNTEAFF. DNA of the CDR3: TGTGCCAGCAGGGCCCCATTTAACACTGAAGCTTTCTTT.

This clone was recorded at least ten times. The chain carries TRBV5-1 and TRBJ2-7; 8 bases map to TRBD1. There are 17 residues in the CDR3. Germline V lookup: CDR1 SGHRS, CDR2 YFSETQ. The junction had 11 bases not matched to a gene; V was cut back by 0 bases and J by 3 bases. Here the CDR3 reads CASSLAGPGTGDYEQYV. The CDR3, as DNA: TGCGCCAGCAGCTTGGCCGGCCCCGGGACAGGAGACTACGAGCAGTACGTC.

In this sample, this clone turned up many times. The chain links TRBV11-3 to TRBJ2-7, with 10 nucleotides matching TRBD1. Per germline, CDR1 SGHNT and CDR2 YENEEA. Germline trimming cut 3 bases from V and 5 bases from J; bases unmatched to any gene: 10. This CDR3 spans 16 amino acids. DNA of the CDR3: TGTGCCAGCAGCTTTTATCACCGGGACAGGGGCCACGAGCAGTACTTC. It is translated as CASSFYHRDRGHEQYF. Complete variable domain (other parts from reference TRBV11-3 and TRBJ2-7): EAGVVQSPRYKIIEKKQPVAFWCNPISGHNTLYWYLQNLGQGPELLIRYENEEAVDDSQLPKDRFSAERLKGVDSTLKIQPAELGDSAVYLCASSFYHRDRGHEQYFGPGTRLTVT.

This clone appeared many times. This chain links TRBV4-2 with TRBJ2-3, with no clear D. V lost 4 bases to trimming and J lost 4 bases, with 15 bases between them. The CDR3 totals 15 residues. Per the germline V gene, CDR1 is LGHNA and CDR2 is YNFKEQ. CDR3 bases: TGTGCCAGCAGCCCAGATGCGGCTAGGGCAGATACGCAGTATTTT. Its protein is CASSPDAARADTQYF.

This clone came up a few times. The genes are TRBV25-1 and TRBJ2-6, with D perhaps matching TRBD2 (7 bases). The CDR3 loop spans 17 amino acids. Germline V gene data show CDR1 as MGHDK and CDR2 as SYGVNS. The germline V and J ends were trimmed by 7 bases and 1 base, with 17 bases remaining between them. In nucleotides, the CDR3 is TGTGCCAGCACTGACGGGGGGCCAGAGTCTGGGGCCAACGTCCTGACTTTC. Protein product: CASTDGGPESGANVLTF. Together with reference TRBV25-1 and TRBJ2-6, the CDR3 gives the full variable domain: EADIYQTPRYLVIGTGKKITLECSQTMGHDKMYWYQQDPGMELHLIHYSYGVNSTEKGDLSSESTVSRIRTEHFPLTLESARPSHTSQYLCASTDGGPESGANVLTFGAGSRLTVL.

This clone was detected only a few times. The chain combines TRBV5-1 with TRBJ2-3; 9 bases fit TRBD1. Germline CDR1 reads SGHRS; CDR2 reads YFSETQ. CDR3 length: 15 amino acids. The ends lost 4 bases at V and 4 bases at J; junction bases unmatched: 7. CDR3 bases: TGCGCCAGCAGCCCGACGGGACAGGGCCCAGATACGCAGTATTTT. Translation: CASSPTGQGPDTQYF.

Ten or more counts support this clone. V is TRBV28 and J is TRBJ2-2, with D hard to call. With 3 bases removed from V and 8 bases from J, the gap between germline ends came to 7 bases. CDR1 and CDR2 from the germline V gene are MDHEN and SYDVKM. The length of the CDR3 is 12 residues. Here the CDR3 DNA reads TGTGCCAGCAGTTTGGAATTAGGGGAGCTGTTTTTT. It yields the protein CASSLELGELFF. The full variable domain, in which reference TRBV28 and TRBJ2-2 provide the parts outside the CDR3, is DVKVTQSSRYLVKRTGEKVFLECVQDMDHENMFWYRQDPGLGLRLIYFSYDVKMKEKGDIPEGYSVSREKKERFSLILESASTNQTSMYLCASSLELGELFFGEGSRLTVL.

This clone was observed at least ten times. The chain recombines TRBV6-1 with TRBJ1-2; D is unclear. Trimming cost V 6 bases and J 5 bases, with 16 bases left between them. Germline assignment: CDR1 MNHNS and CDR2 SASEGT. The CDR3 runs to 14 residues. The CDR3: CASRPGGRFYGYTF. The CDR3 DNA is TGTGCCAGCAGACCCGGTGGGCGGTTTTATGGCTACACCTTC.

In this sample, this clone turned up many times. The chain's CDR3 is CASSPDGILNTEAFF. In DNA form, the CDR3 reads TGCGCCAGCAGCCCGGACGGAATCTTGAACACTGAAGCTTTCTTT. The chain uses TRBV5-1 and TRBJ1-1, with D unclear. The V end was cut by 4 bases, the J end by 0 bases, with 13 bases between. CDR3 size: 15 residues. CDR1 and CDR2 from the germline V gene are SGHRS and YFSETQ. Variable domain in full (rest from reference TRBV5-1 and TRBJ1-1): KAGVTQTPRYLIKTRGQQVTLSCSPISGHRSVSWYQQTPGQGLQFLFEYFSETQRNKGNFPGRFSGRQFSNSRSEMNVSTLELGDSALYLCASSPDGILNTEAFFGQGTRLTVV.

At least ten counts were recorded for this clone. CDR3 residues: CASSSGANYGYTF. In nucleotides, the CDR3 is TGTGCCAGCAGTTCAGGAGCTAACTATGGCTACACCTTC. This sequence joins TRBV27 and TRBJ1-2; D gene uncertain. This CDR3 region has 13 residues. Trimming stripped 4 bases from V and 0 bases from J, with 6 bases between. Germline-derived CDR1 and CDR2 are MNHEY and SMNVEV (reference sequence).

This clone was recorded many times. The chain has TRBV5-1 and TRBJ2-7; the D gene is possibly TRBD1 (6 bases). This CDR3 spans 15 amino acids. V was trimmed by 0 bases and J by 7 bases, leaving 17 bases between them. Germline V gene data show CDR1 as SGHRS and CDR2 as YFSETQ. The CDR3 sequence is CASSLALTGTREQYF. The CDR3 coding sequence is TGCGCCAGCAGCTTGGCCCTAACAGGGACGAGGGAGCAGTACTTC.